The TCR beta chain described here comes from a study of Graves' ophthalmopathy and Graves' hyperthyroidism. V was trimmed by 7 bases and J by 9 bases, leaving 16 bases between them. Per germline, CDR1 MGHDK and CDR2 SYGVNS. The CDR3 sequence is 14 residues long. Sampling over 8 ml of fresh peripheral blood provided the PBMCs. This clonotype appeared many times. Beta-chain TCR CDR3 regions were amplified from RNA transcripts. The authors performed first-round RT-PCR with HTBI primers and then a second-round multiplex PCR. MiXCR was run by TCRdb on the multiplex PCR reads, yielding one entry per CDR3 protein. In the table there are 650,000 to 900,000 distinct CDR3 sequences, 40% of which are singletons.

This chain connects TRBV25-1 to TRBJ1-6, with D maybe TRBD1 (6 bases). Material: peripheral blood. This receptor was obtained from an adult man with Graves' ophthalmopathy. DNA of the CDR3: TGTGCCAGCACCCTAGGGGGGTTTGGTTCACCCCTCCACTTT. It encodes CASTLGGFGSPLHF. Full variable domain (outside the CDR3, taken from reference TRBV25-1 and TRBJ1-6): EADIYQTPRYLVIGTGKKITLECSQTMGHDKMYWYQQDPGMELHLIHYSYGVNSTEKGDLSSESTVSRIRTEHFPLTLESARPSHTSQYLCASTLGGFGSPLHFGNGTRLTVT.